This paragraph covers one T cell receptor beta chain sequence. Its antigen is unidentified. The data originate from a study of cytomegalovirus exposure and HLA in healthy donors. Study context: As released early, the data held about 85 million unique TCRs from HLA-typed donors.

The PCR made use of 60 Vbeta and 13 Jbeta primers. The method was immunoSEQ multiplex PCR; TCRdb's version includes in-frame clones alone and lacks a portion of them. The table has approximately 150,000 clones, roughly 80% seen once. Study results and caveats: TCR beta chains numbering some 160 were designated cytomegalovirus-associated.

The CDR3 is 15 residues long. V lost 2 bases to trimming and J lost 2 bases; unmatched junction nucleotides: 5. Looked up from germline, CDR1 is SGHNT and CDR2 is YYREEE (reference sequence). The clonotype was recovered from a man aged 18-30 years in good health and CMV-seropositive. The V and J genes are TRBV5-4 and TRBJ2-5; 8 nucleotides match TRBD2. Sequenced material: PBMCs. For the CDR3, the DNA is TGTGCCAGCAGCTTTGGTCGGGGGGGGCAAGAGACCCAGTACTTC. Translation: CASSFGRGGQETQYF.